This record covers a single T cell receptor (beta chain). This clonotype has only a few counts. Its target antigen remains unknown. Base qualities are not at hand, and no much larger clone is one base apart. Per the germline V gene, SGHAT is the CDR1 and FQNNGV is the CDR2. From its cysteine to its phenylalanine, the CDR3 spans 16 amino acids. The CDR3 DNA has 48 bases and is translated from base 1. Between the V and J ends, shortened by 5 bases and 1 base respectively, the junction contains 17 bases. This specimen belongs to a study of early T cells in non-severe SARS-CoV-2 infection (TCRdb year 2021). For the study in its entirety: Bulk RNA from unsorted whole blood was used for TCR sequencing, so alpha and beta chains could not be paired. General findings and caveats noted by the study authors: VDJdb matching was skewed toward anti-spike CD8 responses, so virus-specific expansions were likely underestimated and private and CD4 specificities were missed.

Set within a cohort of healthcare workers in London, UK, this nested case-control study involved weekly PCR testing of nasopharyngeal swabs along with blood sampling. Healthcare workers were recruited between 23 and 31 March 2020, during the week of the UK lockdown, and were followed weekly for up to roughly 16 weeks. Preparation of the library involved 5' RACE. TCRdb shows the sequencer as NextSeq 500. Unique molecular identifiers were attached to individual cDNA molecules in the TCR library protocol so that sequencing error and PCR bias could be corrected. Sequencing covered both TCR alpha and beta chains, and within each sample the abundances of alpha and beta sequences were tightly co-correlated. Concerning the study's data processing: Decombinator V4 was used to annotate the V gene, J gene and CDR3 of the TCR sequences. Expanded TCRs were defined as changing significantly between any two time points under a Poisson model with p below 0.0001. TCR abundances were normalised to the total number of TCRs sequenced per sample and were expressed as counts per million. MAIT TCRs were defined by TRAV1-2 paired with TRAJ12, TRAJ20 or TRAJ33, and iNKT TCRs by TRAV10 paired with TRAJ18. VDJdb, accessed 1 November 2021, was searched for CMV, EBV and SARS-CoV-2 annotated TCRs, excluding TCRs annotated for multiple antigens. TCRdb applied fastp at Q25 and MiXCR to the public reads, then kept only in-frame beta chains. Rows with one shared CDR3 protein collapse into an entry with the most common genes and DNA. The V and J calls were determined by TCRdb, not by the authors. This sample lists about 63,000 distinct CDR3 sequences; around 13% were detected once. Around 4.6% of the sample lies in the top ten.

The sample comprised whole blood. The chain employs TRBV11-2 and TRBJ2-5; TRBD2 could be the D gene, as 5 bases match. The sequence was obtained from an adult who was a healthcare worker with PCR-confirmed SARS-CoV-2 infection or an uninfected control (not recorded which). The CDR3 is CASSPLAGVGQETQYF. The nucleotide sequence is given as TGTGCCAGCAGCCCACTCGCCGGGGTGGGCCAAGAGACCCAGTACTTC.